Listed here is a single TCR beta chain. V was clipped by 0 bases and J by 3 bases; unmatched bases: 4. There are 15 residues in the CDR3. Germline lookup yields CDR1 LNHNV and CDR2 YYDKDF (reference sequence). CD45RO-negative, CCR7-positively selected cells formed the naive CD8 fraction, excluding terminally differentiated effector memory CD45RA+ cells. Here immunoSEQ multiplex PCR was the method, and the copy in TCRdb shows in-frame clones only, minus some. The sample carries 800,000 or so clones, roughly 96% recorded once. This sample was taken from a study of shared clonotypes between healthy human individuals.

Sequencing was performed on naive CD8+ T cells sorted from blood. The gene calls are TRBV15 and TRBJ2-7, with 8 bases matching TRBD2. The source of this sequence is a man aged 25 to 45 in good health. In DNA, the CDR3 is TGTGCCACCAGCAGAGAAGGGACTAGTTTCTACGAGCAGTACTTC. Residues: CATSREGTSFYEQYF.